This passage covers 19 T cell receptor beta chains from one sample sequenced in a study of T cells in Graves' hyperthyroidism and ophthalmopathy. Researchers took RNA transcripts and amplified the TCR beta CDR3 regions from them. A set of HTBI primers served as the primers for a first-round RT-PCR of the TCR CDR3. TCRdb itself ran the multiplex PCR reads through MiXCR, one entry per CDR3 protein. The sample holds 550,000 to 850,000 distinct CDR3 sequences, roughly a sixth seen once. Sequencing was done on a sample of blood. These receptors were obtained from a woman aged 45-65 years with Graves' hyperthyroidism that later progressed to Graves' ophthalmopathy.

The chain couples TRBV6-6 to TRBJ2-2; D remains ambiguous. The germline V gene encodes CDR1 MNHNY and CDR2 SVGAGI (reference sequence). The ends were cut back, 2 bases at V and 0 bases at J, with 7 bases in the middle. The CDR3 has 15 amino acids. This chain's CDR3 is CASSYRRTNTGELFF. CDR3 nucleotide sequence: TGTGCCAGCAGTTACCGGCGGACGAACACCGGGGAGCTGTTTTTT.

The chain is built from TRBV18 and TRBJ2-7, with a weak D call TRBD2 (5 bases). CDR1 is KGHSH, CDR2 LQKENI, per germline. The V end was cut by 2 bases, the J end by 5 bases, with 13 bases between. This CDR3 region has 14 residues. The CDR3 loop reads CASSPREGEDEQYF. The CDR3 bases are TGTGCCAGCTCACCAAGAGAGGGAGAGGACGAGCAGTACTTC.

The J gene is TRBJ2-3, the V gene TRBV10-2; TRBD2 is a possible D gene (7 bases). The CDR3 covers 15 residues. The germline V gene has CDR1 WSHSY and CDR2 SAAADI. The germline V and J ends were trimmed by 3 bases and 6 bases, with 16 bases remaining between them. The CDR3 loop is CASSDMAGARDTQYF. The CDR3 coding sequence is TGCGCCAGCAGTGATATGGCGGGGGCCAGGGATACGCAGTATTTT.

The chain employs TRBV10-3 and TRBJ1-3; 7 positions agree with TRBD1. Trimming cost V 7 bases and J 1 base; bases outside gene matches: 4. The CDR3 spans 14 residues. Germline assignment: CDR1 ENHRY and CDR2 SYGVKD. CDR3: CAITPDRSGNTIYF. Here the CDR3 DNA reads TGTGCCATCACTCCGGACAGGTCTGGAAACACCATATATTTT.

There are many counts of this clonotype. This chain connects TRBV6-2 or TRBV6-3 to TRBJ1-5, with 10 bases lining up with TRBD1. The CDR3 runs 18 residues. V shed 6 bases and J 2 bases; nucleotides not matched to a gene: 13. Germline assignment: CDR1 MNHEY and CDR2 SVGEGT. The CDR3 DNA follows: TGTGCCAGCAGCCGAGCTTCGACAGGGGGCGGAGGCAATCAGCCCCAGCATTTT. Its translation is CASSRASTGGGGNQPQHF.

This clonotype was seen only a few times. V and J are TRBV27 and TRBJ2-2, with 7 bases lining up with TRBD1. Germline loops: CDR1 MNHEY, CDR2 SMNVEV (reference sequence). With V trimmed by 8 bases and J by 9 bases, 18 bases remained unmatched. The CDR3 extends over 16 amino acids. In DNA, the CDR3 is TGTGCCAGCGGGTATGAAGCCGAGGGGGCGTTAAGGGAGCTGTTTTTT. Its protein is CASGYEAEGALRELFF.

The chain combines TRBV29-1 with TRBJ1-1; D perhaps matches TRBD1 (5 bases). Trimming removed 7 bases from V and 6 bases from J, with 12 bases in between. CDR1 is SQVTM and CDR2 is ANQGSEA in the germline V gene. The CDR3 has 11 amino acids. The CDR3 reads CSGDLGPEAFF. The DNA for the CDR3 is TGCAGCGGGGACCTAGGACCTGAAGCTTTCTTT. Based on the CDR3 plus reference TRBV29-1 and TRBJ1-1, the full variable domain is SAVISQKPSRDICQRGTSLTIQCQVDSQVTMMFWYRQQPGQSLTLIATANQGSEATYESGFVIDKFPISRPNLTFSTLTVSNMSPEDSSIYLCSGDLGPEAFFGQGTRLTVV.

Many counts were recorded for this clonotype. V usage is TRBV5-1 and J usage is TRBJ2-3; 13 bases are a match to TRBD2. This CDR3 is built from 19 residues. Looked up from germline, CDR1 is SGHRS and CDR2 is YFSETQ. Losses at the gene ends were 4 bases for V and 4 bases for J; bases not matched to a gene: 15. The CDR3: CASSPGLAGAGGSADTQYF. The CDR3 DNA is TGCGCCAGCAGCCCTGGACTAGCGGGGGCCGGGGGTAGCGCAGATACGCAGTATTTT.

This clonotype was detected a few times. The rearrangement uses TRBV20-1 and TRBJ2-3, with D maybe TRBD2 (5 bases). Germline loops: CDR1 DFQATT, CDR2 SNEGSKA (reference sequence). Trimming cost V 3 bases and J 2 bases, with 12 bases left between them. The CDR3 is 14 residues long. The CDR3 DNA reads as TGCAGTGCTAGCGACCGGGGAACCACAGATACGCAGTATTTT. Translating it yields CSASDRGTTDTQYF.

A few counts support this clonotype. V and J are TRBV6-5 and TRBJ1-3, with D tentatively TRBD1 (6 bases). The V end was cut by 0 bases, the J end by 0 bases, with 12 bases between. The CDR3 has 17 amino acids. The germline V gene has CDR1 MNHEY and CDR2 SVGAGI. CDR3 loop: CASSYSIWDTSGNTIYF. The CDR3 nucleotides read TGTGCCAGCAGTTACTCCATCTGGGACACCTCTGGAAACACCATATATTTT.

V and J are TRBV4-1 and TRBJ1-1; TRBD1 might be the D (5 bases). Germline V CDR1 and CDR2: MGHRA, YSYEKL. This CDR3 contains 15 residues. The V and J ends lost 3 bases and 7 bases respectively, with 18 bases between them. CDR3 DNA: TGCGCCAGCAGCCACGCCACCGGAGGGGACCTTGAAGCTTTCTTT. Its protein is CASSHATGGDLEAFF.

This clonotype turned up a few times. The gene calls are TRBV6-1 and TRBJ2-7, with D possibly being TRBD1 (6 bases). CDR1 and CDR2 (germline): MNHNS, SASEGT. This CDR3 contains 14 residues. Trimming shortened V by 5 bases and J by 2 bases, and 13 bases separated the two germline ends. Here the CDR3 DNA reads TGTGCCAGCAGTCCGGAGGACAGAGCCTACGAGCAGTACTTC. It is translated as CASSPEDRAYEQYF.

The sample holds a few counts of this clonotype. This chain uses TRBV7-3 with TRBJ2-3, with TRBD2 identical over 7 bases. CDR1 is SGHTA and CDR2 is FQGTGA in the germline V gene. With 3 bases clipped from V and 2 bases from J, the junction kept 2 bases outside the gene matches. This CDR3 contains 14 residues. The CDR3 DNA reads TGTGCCAGCAGCTTTAGCGGGCTCACAGATACGCAGTATTTT. It encodes CASSFSGLTDTQYF.

This clonotype came up many times. The V call is TRBV20-1, the J call TRBJ1-1, with D perhaps matching TRBD1 (5 bases). Deletions cut 4 bases from V and 1 base from J, with 13 bases between. The germline V gene has CDR1 DFQATT and CDR2 SNEGSKA (reference sequence). The CDR3 consists of 14 residues. CDR3 DNA: TGCAGTGCTATCTACTTGGGGGGGAACACTGAAGCTTTCTTT. It specifies CSAIYLGGNTEAFF.

This clonotype was recorded a few times. The chain has TRBV3-1 and TRBJ2-1; 12 nucleotides match TRBD2. V dropped 1 base and J dropped 2; count of bases not matched to a gene: 6. In germline, CDR1 is LGHDT, CDR2 YNNKEL (reference sequence). The CDR3 spans 18 residues. The CDR3 protein is CASSQGLAGGPTYNEQFF. The DNA for the CDR3 is TGTGCCAGCAGCCAAGGGCTAGCGGGGGGGCCCACCTACAATGAGCAGTTCTTC.

At least ten counts were recorded for this clonotype. The chain has TRBV9 and TRBJ2-5, with TRBD2 matching 8 bases. With 0 bases clipped from V and 5 bases from J, the junction kept 6 bases outside the gene matches. Germline CDR1 is SGDLS and CDR2 is YYNGEE. There are 15 residues in the CDR3. This CDR3 reads CASSVGNGRVETQYF. CDR3 DNA sequence: TGTGCCAGCAGCGTAGGGAACGGGAGGGTTGAGACCCAGTACTTC. Looking up the rest from reference TRBV9 and TRBJ2-5 gives the full variable domain: DSGVTQTPKHLITATGQRVTLRCSPRSGDLSVYWYQQSLDQGLQFLIQYYNGEERAKGNILERFSAQQFPDLHSELNLSSLELGDSALYFCASSVGNGRVETQYFGPGTRLLVL.

This clonotype was detected a few times. The chain combines TRBV20-1 with TRBJ2-2; 7 positions match TRBD1. V lost 2 bases, J lost 4 bases, and 13 bases stayed unmatched. The CDR3 spans 17 residues. The V gene's germline CDR1 is DFQATT and CDR2 SNEGSKA (reference sequence). CDR3 coding DNA: TGCAGTGCTAGATCAGAGGACAGGTCAAAAATCACCGGGGAGCTGTTTTTT. Translation: CSARSEDRSKITGELFF.

The chain joins TRBV10-3 to TRBJ1-2; D remains ambiguous. Trimming removed 6 bases at V and 2 bases at J, with 13 bases between. From germline, CDR1 is ENHRY and CDR2 SYGVKD. The CDR3 has 14 residues. The CDR3 coding sequence is TGTGCCATCAGGCAAGAGGGAGGGAACTATGGCTACACCTTC. Encoded protein: CAIRQEGGNYGYTF.

In this sample, this clonotype turned up many times. The genes are TRBV7-2 and TRBJ2-3; D perhaps matches TRBD1 (6 bases). The CDR3 contains 13 residues. Trimming pared 1 base from V and 9 bases from J, leaving 11 bases between. The germline V gene has CDR1 SGHTA and CDR2 FQGNSA. CDR3 in amino acids: CASSLVQGQTQYF. DNA for the CDR3: TGTGCCAGCAGCTTAGTCCAGGGGCAGACGCAGTATTTT.